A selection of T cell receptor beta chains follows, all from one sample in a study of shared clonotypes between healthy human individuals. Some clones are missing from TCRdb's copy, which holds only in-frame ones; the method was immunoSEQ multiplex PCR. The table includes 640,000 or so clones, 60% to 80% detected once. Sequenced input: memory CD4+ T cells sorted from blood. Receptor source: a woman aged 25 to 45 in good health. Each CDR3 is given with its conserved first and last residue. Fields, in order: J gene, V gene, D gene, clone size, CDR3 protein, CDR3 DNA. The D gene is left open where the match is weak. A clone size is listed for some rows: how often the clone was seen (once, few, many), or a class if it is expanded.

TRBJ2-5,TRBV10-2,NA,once,CASSEYSQETQYF,TGCGCCAGCAGTGAGTACAGTCAAGAGACCCAGTACTTC
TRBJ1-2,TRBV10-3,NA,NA,CAISVPSTGPRGYTF,TGTGCCATCAGTGTCCCCTCGACAGGTCCTCGGGGCTACACCTTC
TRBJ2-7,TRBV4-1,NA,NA,CASSPTQLATSYEQYF,TGCGCCAGCAGCCCGACTCAGCTGGCCACCTCCTACGAGCAGTACTTC
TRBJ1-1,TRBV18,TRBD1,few,CASSPTGQGATEAFF,TGTGCCAGCTCACCGACCGGACAGGGAGCCACTGAAGCTTTCTTT
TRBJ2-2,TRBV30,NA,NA,CAWSGADGTGELFF,TGTGCCTGGAGTGGCGCTGACGGCACCGGGGAGCTGTTTTTT
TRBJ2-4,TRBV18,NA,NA,CASSPTGRGAKNIQYF,TGTGCCAGCTCACCGACAGGGCGGGGGGCCAAAAACATTCAGTACTTC
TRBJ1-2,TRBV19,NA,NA,CASREAGAPLYGYTF,TGTGCCAGTAGGGAGGCGGGCGCCCCCTTGTATGGCTACACCTTC
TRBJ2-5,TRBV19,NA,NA,CASSIPWMQETQYF,TGTGCCAGTAGTATACCCTGGATGCAAGAGACCCAGTACTTC
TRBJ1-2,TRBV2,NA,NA,CASSEASTRMGYTF,TGTGCCAGCAGTGAGGCAAGTACACGCATGGGCTACACCTTC
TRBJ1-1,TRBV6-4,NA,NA,CASSLTTANTEAFF,TGTGCCAGCAGCCTCACGACAGCGAACACTGAAGCTTTCTTT
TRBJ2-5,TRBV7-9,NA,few,CASSFRDTVQETQYF,TGTGCCAGCAGCTTCCGGGACACCGTCCAAGAGACCCAGTACTTC
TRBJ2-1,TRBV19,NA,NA,CASSRHRDEQFF,TGTGCCAGTAGTAGACACCGGGATGAGCAGTTCTTC
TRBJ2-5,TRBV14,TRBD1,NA,CASSHWTGQETQYF,TGTGCCAGCAGCCACTGGACAGGACAAGAGACCCAGTACTTC
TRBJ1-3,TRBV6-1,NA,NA,CASSVQNSGNTIYF,TGTGCCAGCAGTGTACAGAACTCTGGAAACACCATATATTTT
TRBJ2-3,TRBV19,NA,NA,CASSIAAGQGTDTQYF,TGTGCCAGTAGTATCGCGGCGGGCCAAGGGACAGATACGCAGTATTTT
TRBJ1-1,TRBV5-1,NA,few,CASSTGLLSPLNAFF,TGCGCCAGCAGCACGGGCCTGCTATCTCCTCTCAACGCTTTCTTT
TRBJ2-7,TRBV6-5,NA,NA,CASSYTDKAYEQYF,TGTGCCAGCAGTTACACGGACAAGGCCTACGAGCAGTACTTC
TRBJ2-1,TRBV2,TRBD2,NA,CASSEQLAGVVNQFF,TGTGCCAGCAGTGAACAACTAGCGGGAGTAGTAAACCAGTTCTTC